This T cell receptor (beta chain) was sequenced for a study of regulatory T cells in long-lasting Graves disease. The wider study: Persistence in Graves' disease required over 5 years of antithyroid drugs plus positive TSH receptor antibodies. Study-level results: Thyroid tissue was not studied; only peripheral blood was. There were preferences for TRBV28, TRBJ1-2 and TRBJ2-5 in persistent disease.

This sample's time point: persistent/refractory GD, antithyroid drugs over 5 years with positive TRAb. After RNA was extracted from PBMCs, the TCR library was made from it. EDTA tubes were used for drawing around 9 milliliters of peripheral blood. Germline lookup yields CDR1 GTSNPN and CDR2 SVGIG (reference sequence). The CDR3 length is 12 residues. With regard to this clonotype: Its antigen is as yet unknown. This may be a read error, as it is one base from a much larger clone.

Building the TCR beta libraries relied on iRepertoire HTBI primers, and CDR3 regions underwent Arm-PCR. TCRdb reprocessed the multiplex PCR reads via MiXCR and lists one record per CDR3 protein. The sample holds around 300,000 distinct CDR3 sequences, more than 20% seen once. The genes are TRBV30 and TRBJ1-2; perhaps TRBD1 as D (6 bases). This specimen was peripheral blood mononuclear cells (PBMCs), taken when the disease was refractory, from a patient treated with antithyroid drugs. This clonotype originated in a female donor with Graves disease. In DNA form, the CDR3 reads TGTGCCTGGAGCGACAGGAACTATGGCCACACCTTC. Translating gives CAWSDRNYGHTF. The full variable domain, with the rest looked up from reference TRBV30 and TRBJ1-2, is SQTIHQWPATLVQPVGSPLSLECTVEGTSNPNLYWYRQAAGRGLQLLFYSVGIGQISSEVPQNLSASRPQDRQFILSSKKLLLSDSGFYLCAWSDRNYGHTFGSGTRLTVV.